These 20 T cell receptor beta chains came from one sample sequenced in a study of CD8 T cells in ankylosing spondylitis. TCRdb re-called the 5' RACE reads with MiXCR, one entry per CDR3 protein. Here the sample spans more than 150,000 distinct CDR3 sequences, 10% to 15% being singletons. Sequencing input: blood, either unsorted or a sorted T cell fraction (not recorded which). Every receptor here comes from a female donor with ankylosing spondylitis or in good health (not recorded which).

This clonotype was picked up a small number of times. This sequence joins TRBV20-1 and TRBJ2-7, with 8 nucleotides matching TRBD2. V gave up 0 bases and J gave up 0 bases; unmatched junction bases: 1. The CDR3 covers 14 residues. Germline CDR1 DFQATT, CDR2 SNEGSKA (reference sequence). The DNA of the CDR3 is TGCAGTGCTAGAGATCTAGCGGGCTCCTACGAGCAGTACTTC. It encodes CSARDLAGSYEQYF.

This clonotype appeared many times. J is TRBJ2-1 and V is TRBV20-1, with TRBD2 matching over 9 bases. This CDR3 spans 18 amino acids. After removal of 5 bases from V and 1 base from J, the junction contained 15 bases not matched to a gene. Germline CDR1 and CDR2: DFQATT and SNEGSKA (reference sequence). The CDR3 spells CSAPDSSGSSPSYNEQFF. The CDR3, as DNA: TGCAGTGCTCCCGATAGTAGCGGGAGTTCCCCGTCCTACAATGAGCAGTTCTTC.

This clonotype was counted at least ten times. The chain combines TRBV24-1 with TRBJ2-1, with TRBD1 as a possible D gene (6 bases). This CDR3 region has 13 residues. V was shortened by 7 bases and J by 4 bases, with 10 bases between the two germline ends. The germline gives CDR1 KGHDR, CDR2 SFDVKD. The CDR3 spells CATSHTGYNEQFF. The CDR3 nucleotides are TGTGCCACCAGCCACACAGGGTACAATGAGCAGTTCTTC.

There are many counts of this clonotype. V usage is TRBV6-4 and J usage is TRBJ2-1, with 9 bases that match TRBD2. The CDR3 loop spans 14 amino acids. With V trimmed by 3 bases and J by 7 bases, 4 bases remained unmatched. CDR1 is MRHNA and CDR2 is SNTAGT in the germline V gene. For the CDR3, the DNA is TGTGCCAGCAGTGAGCGGGAGGGTGGAAATGAGCAGTTCTTC. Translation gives CASSEREGGNEQFF.

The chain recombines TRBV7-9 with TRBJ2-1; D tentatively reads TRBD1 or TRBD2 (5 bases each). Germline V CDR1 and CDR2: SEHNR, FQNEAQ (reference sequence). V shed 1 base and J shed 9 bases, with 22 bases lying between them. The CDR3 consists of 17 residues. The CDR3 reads CASSLGAAQGAAGEQFF. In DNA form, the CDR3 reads TGTGCCAGCAGCTTAGGGGCGGCGCAGGGTGCGGCGGGTGAGCAGTTCTTC.

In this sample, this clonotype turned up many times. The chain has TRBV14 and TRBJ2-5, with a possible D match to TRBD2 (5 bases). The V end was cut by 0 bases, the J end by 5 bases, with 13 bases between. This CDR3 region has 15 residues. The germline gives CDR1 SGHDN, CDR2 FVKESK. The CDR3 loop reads CASSQELVPTETQYF. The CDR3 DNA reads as TGTGCCAGCAGCCAAGAACTAGTTCCGACGGAGACCCAGTACTTC.

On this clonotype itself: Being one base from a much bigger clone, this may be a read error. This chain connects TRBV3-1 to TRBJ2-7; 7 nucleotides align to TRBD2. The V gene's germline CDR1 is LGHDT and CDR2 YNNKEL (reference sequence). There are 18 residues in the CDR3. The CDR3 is CTSSLVGGSSGVYGEQYF. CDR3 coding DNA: TGTACCAGCAGTTTAGTCGGGGGATCTAGCGGAGTGTATGGCGAGCAGTACTTC.

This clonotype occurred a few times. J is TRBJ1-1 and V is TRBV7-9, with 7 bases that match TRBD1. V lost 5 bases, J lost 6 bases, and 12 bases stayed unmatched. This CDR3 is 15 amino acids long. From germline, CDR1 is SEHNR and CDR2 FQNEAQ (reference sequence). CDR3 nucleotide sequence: TGTGCCAGCAGCCCCGCGACAGGGAAGACGGCTGAAGCTTTCTTT. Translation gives CASSPATGKTAEAFF.

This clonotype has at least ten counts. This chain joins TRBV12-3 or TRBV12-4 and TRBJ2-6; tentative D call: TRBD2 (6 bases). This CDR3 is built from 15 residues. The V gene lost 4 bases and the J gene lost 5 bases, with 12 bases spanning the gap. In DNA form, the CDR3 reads TGTGCCAGCAGTTGGGGCGGGACGAGGGCCAACGTCCTGACTTTC. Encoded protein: CASSWGGTRANVLTF.

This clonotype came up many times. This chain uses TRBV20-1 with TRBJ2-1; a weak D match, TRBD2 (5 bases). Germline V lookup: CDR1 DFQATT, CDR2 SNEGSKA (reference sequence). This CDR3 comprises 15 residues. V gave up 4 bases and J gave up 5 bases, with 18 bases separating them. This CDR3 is CSATRWPGGNNEQFF. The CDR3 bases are TGCAGTGCTACCCGATGGCCAGGAGGTAACAATGAGCAGTTCTTC.

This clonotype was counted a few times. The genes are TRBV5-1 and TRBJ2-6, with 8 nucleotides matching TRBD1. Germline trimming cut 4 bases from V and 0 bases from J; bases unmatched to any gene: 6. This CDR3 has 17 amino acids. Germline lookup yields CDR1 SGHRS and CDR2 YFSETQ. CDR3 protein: CASSGTGTLSGANVLTF. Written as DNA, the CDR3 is TGCGCCAGCAGCGGGACAGGCACCCTCTCTGGGGCCAACGTCCTGACTTTC. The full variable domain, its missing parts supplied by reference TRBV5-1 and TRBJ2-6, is KAGVTQTPRYLIKTRGQQVTLSCSPISGHRSVSWYQQTPGQGLQFLFEYFSETQRNKGNFPGRFSGRQFSNSRSEMNVSTLELGDSALYLCASSGTGTLSGANVLTFGAGSRLTVL.

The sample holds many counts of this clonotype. The CDR3, as DNA: TGTGCCACCTCGAACGCCAACGCAGAAAAACTGTTTTTT. It codes for CATSNANAEKLFF. The chain carries TRBV12-3 or TRBV12-4 and TRBJ1-4, with unresolved D. The CDR3 consists of 13 residues. Trimming pared 10 bases from V and 8 bases from J, leaving 17 bases between.

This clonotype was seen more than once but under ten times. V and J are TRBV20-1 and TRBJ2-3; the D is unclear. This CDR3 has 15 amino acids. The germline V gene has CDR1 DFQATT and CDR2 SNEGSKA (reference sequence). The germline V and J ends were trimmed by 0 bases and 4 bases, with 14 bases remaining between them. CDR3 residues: CSARDGTDRPDTQYF. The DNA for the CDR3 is TGCAGTGCTAGAGATGGAACCGACCGCCCAGATACGCAGTATTTT.

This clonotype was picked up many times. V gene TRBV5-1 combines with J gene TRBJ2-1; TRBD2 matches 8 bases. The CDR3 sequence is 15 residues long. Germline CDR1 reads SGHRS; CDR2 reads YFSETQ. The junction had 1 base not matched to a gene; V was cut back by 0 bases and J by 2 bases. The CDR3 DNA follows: TGCGCCAGCAGCTTGGATAGCGGGGCCTACAATGAGCAGTTCTTC. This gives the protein CASSLDSGAYNEQFF.

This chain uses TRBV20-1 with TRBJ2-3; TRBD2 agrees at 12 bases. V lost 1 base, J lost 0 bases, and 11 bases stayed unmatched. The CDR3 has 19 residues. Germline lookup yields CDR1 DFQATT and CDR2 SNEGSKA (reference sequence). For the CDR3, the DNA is TGCAGTGCTAGAGCCCGTACTAGCGGGAGGCCCTGTAGCACAGATACGCAGTATTTT. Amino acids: CSARARTSGRPCSTDTQYF.

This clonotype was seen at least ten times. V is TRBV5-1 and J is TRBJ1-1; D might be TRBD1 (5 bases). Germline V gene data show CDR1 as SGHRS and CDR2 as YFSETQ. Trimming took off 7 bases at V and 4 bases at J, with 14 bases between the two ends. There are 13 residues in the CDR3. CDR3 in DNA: TGCGCCAGCCACTCGGGGGGGAGCACTGAAGCTTTCTTT. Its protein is CASHSGGSTEAFF.

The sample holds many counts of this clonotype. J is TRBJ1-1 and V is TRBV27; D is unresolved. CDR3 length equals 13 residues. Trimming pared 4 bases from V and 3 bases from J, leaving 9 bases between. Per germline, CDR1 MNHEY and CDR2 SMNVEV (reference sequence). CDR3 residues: CASSSKWYTEAFF. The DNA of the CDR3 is TGTGCCAGCAGTTCCAAGTGGTACACTGAAGCTTTCTTT.

The CDR3 coding sequence is TGTGCCAGCAGCTTAGGTGGTATCTTGGGAACCGCCGGCTATGGCTACACCTTC. Translation gives CASSLGGILGTAGYGYTF. This sequence joins TRBV11-2 and TRBJ1-2, with D hard to call. This CDR3 has 18 residues. Germline V gives CDR1 SGHAT, CDR2 FQNNGV. V was trimmed by 1 base and J by 4 bases, leaving 22 bases between them.

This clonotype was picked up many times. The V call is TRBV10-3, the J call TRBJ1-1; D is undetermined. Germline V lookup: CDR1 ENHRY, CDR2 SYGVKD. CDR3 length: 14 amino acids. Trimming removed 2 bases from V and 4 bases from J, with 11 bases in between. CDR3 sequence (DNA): TGTGCCATCAGTGAGAAAGGCCTTATCACTGAAGCTTTCTTT. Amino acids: CAISEKGLITEAFF.

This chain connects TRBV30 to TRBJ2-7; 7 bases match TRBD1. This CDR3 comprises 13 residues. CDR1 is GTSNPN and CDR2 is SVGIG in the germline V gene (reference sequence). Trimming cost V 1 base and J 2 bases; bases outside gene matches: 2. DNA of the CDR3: TGTGCCTGGAGTGCGGGACAGCCCTACGAGCAGTACTTC. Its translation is CAWSAGQPYEQYF.